This TCR beta chain was documented in a study of shared clonotypes between healthy human individuals. Study-level findings and limits: Clonotypes shared by all four donors outscored non-shared clonotypes in generation probability. The study generally estimated greater richness for naive than memory subsets.

Only in-frame clones appear in the TCRdb table, and some are missing; sequencing was by immunoSEQ multiplex PCR. The sample holds some 2 million clones, about 95% seen once. It was CD45RO-negative cells, positively selected for CCR7, that made up naive CD8 cells, with terminally differentiated effector memory CD45RA+ cells excluded. A word on this clone: Its target is not known.

The receptor was isolated from a man between 18 and 29 years old in good health. Sequenced sample: naive CD8+ T cells sorted from blood.

CDR3 amino acids: CASSLAGLNNEQFF. The CDR3 DNA is TGTGCCAGCAGCTTAGCGGGCCTCAACAATGAGCAGTTCTTC. The J gene is TRBJ2-1, the V gene TRBV7-9; D gene uncertain. The germline gives CDR1 SEHNR, CDR2 FQNEAQ (reference sequence). V gave up 0 bases and J gave up 5 bases, with 8 bases separating them. The CDR3 totals 14 residues.